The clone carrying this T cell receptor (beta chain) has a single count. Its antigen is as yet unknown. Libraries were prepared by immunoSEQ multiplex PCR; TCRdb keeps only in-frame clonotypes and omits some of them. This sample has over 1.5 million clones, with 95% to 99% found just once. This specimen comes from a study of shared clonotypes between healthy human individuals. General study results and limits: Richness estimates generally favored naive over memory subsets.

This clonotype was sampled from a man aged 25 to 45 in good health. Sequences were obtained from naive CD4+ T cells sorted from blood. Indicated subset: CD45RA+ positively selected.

CDR3 coding DNA: TGTGCCACCCCTTTTGGGAGGACCAAAAACTACGAGCAGTACTTC. Translated: CATPFGRTKNYEQYF. The V call is TRBV9, the J call TRBJ2-7; maybe TRBD2 (6 bases). V was clipped by 9 bases and J by 3 bases, with 22 bases between them. Germline V gene data show CDR1 as SGDLS and CDR2 as YYNGEE. This CDR3 comprises 15 residues. Variable domain in full (rest from reference TRBV9 and TRBJ2-7): DSGVTQTPKHLITATGQRVTLRCSPRSGDLSVYWYQQSLDQGLQFLIQYYNGEERAKGNILERFSAQQFPDLHSELNLSSLELGDSALYFCATPFGRTKNYEQYFGPGTRLTVT.